A single TCR beta chain is shown here with its context. Its antigen is as yet unknown. This CDR3 contains 14 residues. V shed 2 bases and J shed 5 bases, with 13 bases lying between them. Germline V gene sequence: CDR1 MGHRA, CDR2 YSYEKL. The time point: blood 2 weeks post-SBRT. The treatment was: 15 Gy SBRT to primary tumor, nephrectomy 4 weeks later. Blood was sampled at baseline, 2 weeks and 4 weeks after SBRT. TCRdb's table, derived via immunoSEQ multiplex PCR, lists solely in-frame clones and lacks some. The repertoire has about 120,000 clones, about four fifths of them found once; the top ten carry 5.8%. This sample was included in a study of radiation and T cells in renal cell carcinoma. Regarding the study as a whole: Top tumor clonotypes rose in blood 2 weeks post-radiation, then contracted.

V is TRBV4-1 and J is TRBJ2-7, with D perhaps TRBD2 (6 bases). The starting material was blood, obtained from a patient whose treatment included radiotherapy and nephrectomy. The origin of this receptor is a man aged 50-60 years with renal cell carcinoma. The CDR3 DNA follows: TGCGCCAGCAGCCAAAGGCGGGGCCAGGACGAGCAGTACTTC. Residues: CASSQRRGQDEQYF.